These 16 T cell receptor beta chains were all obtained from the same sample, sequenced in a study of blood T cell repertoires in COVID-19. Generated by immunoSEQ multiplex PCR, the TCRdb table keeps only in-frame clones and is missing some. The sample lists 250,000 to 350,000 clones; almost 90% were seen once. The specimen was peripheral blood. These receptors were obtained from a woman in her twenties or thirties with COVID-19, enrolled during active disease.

Here the CDR3 reads CAISESAGTGAYEQYF. The DNA for the CDR3 is TGTGCCATCAGTGAGTCGGCGGGGACAGGGGCCTACGAGCAGTACTTC. This chain joins TRBV10-3 and TRBJ2-7, with 10 bases matching TRBD1. Unmatched junction bases numbered 4, after V lost 0 bases and J lost 2 bases. This CDR3 is 16 amino acids long. Germline loops: CDR1 ENHRY, CDR2 SYGVKD.

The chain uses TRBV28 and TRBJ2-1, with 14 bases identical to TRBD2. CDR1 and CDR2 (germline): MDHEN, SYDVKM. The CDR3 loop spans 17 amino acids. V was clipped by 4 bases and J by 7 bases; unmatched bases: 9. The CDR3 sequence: CASSSPTGTSGSNEQFF. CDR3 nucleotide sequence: TGTGCCAGCAGTTCACCCACCGGGACTAGCGGGAGTAATGAGCAGTTCTTC.

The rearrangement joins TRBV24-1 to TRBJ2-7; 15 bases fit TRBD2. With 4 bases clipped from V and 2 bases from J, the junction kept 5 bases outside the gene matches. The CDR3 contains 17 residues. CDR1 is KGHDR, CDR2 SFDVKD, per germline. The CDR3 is CATSDGLAGGTTYEQYF. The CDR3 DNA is TGTGCCACCAGTGACGGACTAGCGGGAGGGACCACCTACGAGCAGTACTTC.

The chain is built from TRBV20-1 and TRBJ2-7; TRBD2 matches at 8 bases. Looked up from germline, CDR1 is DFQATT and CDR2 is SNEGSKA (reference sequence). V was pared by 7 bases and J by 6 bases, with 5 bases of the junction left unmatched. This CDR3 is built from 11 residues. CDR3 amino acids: CSVGTSSEQYF. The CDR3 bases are TGCAGTGTCGGGACTAGTTCCGAGCAGTACTTC.

DNA of the CDR3: TGTGCCAGCACCTTCGAGGAGAACACTGAAGCTTTCTTT. Its translation: CASTFEENTEAFF. V usage is TRBV2 and J usage is TRBJ1-1, with D unresolved. Germline CDR1 is SNHLY and CDR2 is FYNNEI. V lost 7 bases and J lost 1, with 10 bases in between. The CDR3 is 13 residues long.

This chain's CDR3 is CASSFGTENSPLHF. The CDR3 region has the DNA TGTGCCAGCAGTTTCGGGACAGAGAATTCACCCCTCCACTTT. The chain uses TRBV28 and TRBJ1-6; 7 nucleotides match TRBD1. Germline-derived CDR1 and CDR2 are MDHEN and SYDVKM. The CDR3 totals 14 residues. The J segment lost 7 bases and the V segment lost 3 bases, leaving 3 bases of the junction unmatched.

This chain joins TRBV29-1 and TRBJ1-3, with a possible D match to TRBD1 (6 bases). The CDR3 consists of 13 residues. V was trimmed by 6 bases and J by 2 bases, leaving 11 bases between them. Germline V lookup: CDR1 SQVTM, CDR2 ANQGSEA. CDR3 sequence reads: CSVERQAGNTIYF. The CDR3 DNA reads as TGCAGCGTAGAAAGACAGGCTGGAAACACCATATATTTT.

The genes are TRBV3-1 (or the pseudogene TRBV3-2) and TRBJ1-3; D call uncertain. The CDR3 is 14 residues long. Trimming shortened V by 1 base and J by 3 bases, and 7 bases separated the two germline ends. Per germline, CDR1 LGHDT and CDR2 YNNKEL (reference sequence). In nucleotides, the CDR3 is TGTGCCAGCAGCCAAGGCGATCGTGGAAACACCATATATTTT. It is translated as CASSQGDRGNTIYF.

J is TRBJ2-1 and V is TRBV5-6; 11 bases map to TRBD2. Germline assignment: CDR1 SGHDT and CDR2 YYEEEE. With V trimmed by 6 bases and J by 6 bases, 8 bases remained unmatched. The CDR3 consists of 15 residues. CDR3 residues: CASMPGLAEINEQFF. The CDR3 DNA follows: TGTGCCAGCATGCCGGGACTAGCGGAAATCAATGAGCAGTTCTTC.

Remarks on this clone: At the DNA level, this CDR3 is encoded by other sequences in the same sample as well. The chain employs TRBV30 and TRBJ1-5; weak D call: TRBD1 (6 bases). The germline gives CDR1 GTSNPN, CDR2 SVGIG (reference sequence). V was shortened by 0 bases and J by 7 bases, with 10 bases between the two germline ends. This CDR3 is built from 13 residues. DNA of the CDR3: TGTGCCTGGAGTGTACAGGGTGGCCAGCCCCAGCATTTT. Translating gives CAWSVQGGQPQHF.

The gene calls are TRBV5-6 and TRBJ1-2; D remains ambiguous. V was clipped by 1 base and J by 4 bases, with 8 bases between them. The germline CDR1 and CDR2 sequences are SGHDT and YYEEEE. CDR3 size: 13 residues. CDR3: CASSLIRGYGYTF. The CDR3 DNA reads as TGTGCCAGCAGCTTGATCCGGGGCTATGGCTACACCTTC.

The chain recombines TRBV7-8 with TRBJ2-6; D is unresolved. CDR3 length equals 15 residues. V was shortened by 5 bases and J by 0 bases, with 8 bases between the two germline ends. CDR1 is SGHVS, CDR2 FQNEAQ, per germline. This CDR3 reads CASSPDFSGANVLTF. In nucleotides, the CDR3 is TGTGCCAGCAGCCCAGACTTCTCTGGGGCCAACGTCCTGACTTTC.

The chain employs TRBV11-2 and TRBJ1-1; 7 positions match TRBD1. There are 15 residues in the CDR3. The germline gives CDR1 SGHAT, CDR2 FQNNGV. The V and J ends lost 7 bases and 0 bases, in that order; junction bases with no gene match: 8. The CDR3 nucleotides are TGTGCCAGCAACGTAAGACAGGGAGTGAACACTGAAGCTTTCTTT. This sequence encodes CASNVRQGVNTEAFF.

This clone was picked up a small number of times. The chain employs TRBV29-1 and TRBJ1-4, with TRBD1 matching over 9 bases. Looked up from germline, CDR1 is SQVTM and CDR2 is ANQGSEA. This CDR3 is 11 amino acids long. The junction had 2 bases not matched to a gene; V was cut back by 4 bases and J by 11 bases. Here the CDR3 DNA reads TGCAGCGTTGCGACAGGGGGGAAACTGTTTTTT. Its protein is CSVATGGKLFF. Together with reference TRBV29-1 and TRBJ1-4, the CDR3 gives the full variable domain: SAVISQKPSRDICQRGTSLTIQCQVDSQVTMMFWYRQQPGQSLTLIATANQGSEATYESGFVIDKFPISRPNLTFSTLTVSNMSPEDSSIYLCSVATGGKLFFGSGTQLSVL.

This CDR3 is CAWTRLAGDTDTQYF. CDR3 DNA: TGTGCCTGGACCCGACTAGCGGGAGACACAGATACGCAGTATTTT. The chain has TRBV30 and TRBJ2-3, with TRBD2 matching over 12 bases. Trimming at V came to 4 bases and at J to 2 bases, leaving 4 bases not matched to a gene. The CDR3 covers 15 residues. Germline V gene lookup returns CDR1 GTSNPN and CDR2 SVGIG (reference sequence).

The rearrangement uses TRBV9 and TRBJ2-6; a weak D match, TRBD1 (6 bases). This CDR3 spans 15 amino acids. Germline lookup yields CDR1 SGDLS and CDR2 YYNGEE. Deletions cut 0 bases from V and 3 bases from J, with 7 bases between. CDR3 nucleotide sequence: TGTGCCAGCAGCGTAGGGACAGTTGGGGCCAACGTCCTGACTTTC. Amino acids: CASSVGTVGANVLTF.